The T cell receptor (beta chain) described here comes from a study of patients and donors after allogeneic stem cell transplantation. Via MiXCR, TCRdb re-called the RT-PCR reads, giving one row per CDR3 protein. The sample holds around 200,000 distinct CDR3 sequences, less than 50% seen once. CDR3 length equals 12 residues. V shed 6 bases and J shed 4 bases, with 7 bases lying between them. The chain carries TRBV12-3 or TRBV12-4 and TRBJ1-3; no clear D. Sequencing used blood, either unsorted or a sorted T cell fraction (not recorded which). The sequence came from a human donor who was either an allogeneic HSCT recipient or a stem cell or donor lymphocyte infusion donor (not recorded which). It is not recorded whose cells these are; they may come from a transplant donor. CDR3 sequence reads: CASRPLGNTIYF. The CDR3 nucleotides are TGTGCCAGCAGGCCTCTGGGAAACACCATATATTTT.